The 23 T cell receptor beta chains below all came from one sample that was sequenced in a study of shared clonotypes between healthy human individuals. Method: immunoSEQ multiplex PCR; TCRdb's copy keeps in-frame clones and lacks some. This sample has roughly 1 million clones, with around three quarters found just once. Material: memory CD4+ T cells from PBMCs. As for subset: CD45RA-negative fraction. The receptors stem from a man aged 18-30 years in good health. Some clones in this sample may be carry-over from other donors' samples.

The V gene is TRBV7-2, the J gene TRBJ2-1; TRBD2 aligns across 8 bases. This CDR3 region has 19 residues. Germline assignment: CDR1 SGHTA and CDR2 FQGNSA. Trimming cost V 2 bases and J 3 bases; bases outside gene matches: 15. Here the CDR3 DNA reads TGTGCCAGCAGCTTACGGTCGGGGAGCGGGAGCGCCTACTACAATGAGCAGTTCTTC. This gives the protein CASSLRSGSGSAYYNEQFF.

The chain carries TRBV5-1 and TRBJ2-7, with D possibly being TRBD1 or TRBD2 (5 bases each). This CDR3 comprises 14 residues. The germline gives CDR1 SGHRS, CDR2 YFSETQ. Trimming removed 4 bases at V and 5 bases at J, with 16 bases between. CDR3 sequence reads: CASSPSEGRDEQYF. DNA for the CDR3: TGCGCCAGCAGCCCCTCCGAGGGGCGGGACGAGCAGTACTTC.

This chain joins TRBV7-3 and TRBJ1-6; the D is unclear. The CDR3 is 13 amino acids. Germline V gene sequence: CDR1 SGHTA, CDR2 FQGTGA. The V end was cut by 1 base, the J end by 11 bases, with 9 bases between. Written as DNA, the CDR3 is TGTGCCAGCAGCTTAAGTGTAAGGACACCCCTCCACTTT. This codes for CASSLSVRTPLHF. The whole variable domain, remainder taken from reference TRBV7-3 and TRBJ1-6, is GAGVSQTPSNKVTEKGKYVELRCDPISGHTALYWYRQSLGQGPEFLIYFQGTGAADDSGLPNDRFFAVRPEGSVSTLKIQRTERGDSAVYLCASSLSVRTPLHFGNGTRLTVT.

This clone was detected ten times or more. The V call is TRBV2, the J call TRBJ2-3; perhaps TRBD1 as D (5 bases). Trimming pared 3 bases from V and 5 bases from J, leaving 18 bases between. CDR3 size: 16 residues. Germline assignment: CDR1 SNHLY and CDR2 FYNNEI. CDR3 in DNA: TGTGCCAGCAGTGAGAGGACACGGCCACTGGGAGATACGCAGTATTTT. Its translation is CASSERTRPLGDTQYF.

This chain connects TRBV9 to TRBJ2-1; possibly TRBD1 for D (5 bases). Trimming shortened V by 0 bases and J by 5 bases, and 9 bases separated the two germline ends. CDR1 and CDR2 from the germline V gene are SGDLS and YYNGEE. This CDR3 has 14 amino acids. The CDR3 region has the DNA TGTGCCAGCAGCGTAGGGGGCCAGAACAATGAGCAGTTCTTC. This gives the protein CASSVGGQNNEQFF. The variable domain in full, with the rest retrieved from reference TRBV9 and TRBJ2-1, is DSGVTQTPKHLITATGQRVTLRCSPRSGDLSVYWYQQSLDQGLQFLIQYYNGEERAKGNILERFSAQQFPDLHSELNLSSLELGDSALYFCASSVGGQNNEQFFGPGTRLTVL.

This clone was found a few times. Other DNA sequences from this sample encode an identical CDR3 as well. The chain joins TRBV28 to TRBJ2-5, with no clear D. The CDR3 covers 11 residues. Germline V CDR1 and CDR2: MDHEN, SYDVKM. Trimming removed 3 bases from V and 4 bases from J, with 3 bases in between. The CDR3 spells CASSLGETQYF. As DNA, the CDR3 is TGTGCCAGCAGTTTGGGAGAGACCCAGTACTTC.

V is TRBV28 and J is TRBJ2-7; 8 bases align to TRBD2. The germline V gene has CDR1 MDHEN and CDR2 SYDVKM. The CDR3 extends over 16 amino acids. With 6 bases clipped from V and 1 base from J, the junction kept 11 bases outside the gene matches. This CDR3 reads CASSKRKGTSSYEQYF. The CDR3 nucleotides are TGTGCCAGCAGCAAAAGGAAGGGGACTAGTTCCTACGAGCAGTACTTC. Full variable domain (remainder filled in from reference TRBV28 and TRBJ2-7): DVKVTQSSRYLVKRTGEKVFLECVQDMDHENMFWYRQDPGLGLRLIYFSYDVKMKEKGDIPEGYSVSREKKERFSLILESASTNQTSMYLCASSKRKGTSSYEQYFGPGTRLTVT.

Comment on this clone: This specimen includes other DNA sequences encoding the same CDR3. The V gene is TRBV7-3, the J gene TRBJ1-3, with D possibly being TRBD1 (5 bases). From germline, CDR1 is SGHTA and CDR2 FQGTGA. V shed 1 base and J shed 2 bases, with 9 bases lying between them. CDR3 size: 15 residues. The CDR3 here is CASSLSRDPGNTIYF. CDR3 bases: TGTGCCAGCAGCTTAAGCAGGGATCCTGGAAACACCATATATTTT.

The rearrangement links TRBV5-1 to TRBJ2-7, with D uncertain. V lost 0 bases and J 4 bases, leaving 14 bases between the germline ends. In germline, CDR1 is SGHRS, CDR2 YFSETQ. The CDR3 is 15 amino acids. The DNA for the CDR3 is TGCGCCAGCAGCTTGGGGACCTCAGTTGGGTACGAGCAGTACTTC. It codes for CASSLGTSVGYEQYF.

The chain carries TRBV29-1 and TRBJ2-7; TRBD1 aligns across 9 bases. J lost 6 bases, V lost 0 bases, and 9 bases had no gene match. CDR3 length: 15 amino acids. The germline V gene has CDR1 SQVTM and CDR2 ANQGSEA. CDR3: CSVEDLVQGAREQYF. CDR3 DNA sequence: TGCAGCGTTGAAGATCTCGTACAGGGGGCTCGCGAGCAGTACTTC.

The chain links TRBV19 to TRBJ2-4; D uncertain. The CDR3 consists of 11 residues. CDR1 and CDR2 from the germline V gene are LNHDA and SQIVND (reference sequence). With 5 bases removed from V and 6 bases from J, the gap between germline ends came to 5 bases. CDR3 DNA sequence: TGTGCCAGTAGTGAGCTAAACATTCAGTACTTC. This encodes CASSELNIQYF.

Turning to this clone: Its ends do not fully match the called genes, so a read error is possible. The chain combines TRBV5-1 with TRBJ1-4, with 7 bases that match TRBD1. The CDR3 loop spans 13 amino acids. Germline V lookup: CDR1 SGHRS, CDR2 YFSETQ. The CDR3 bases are TGCGCCAGCAGCTTGGAGGGAGGGACAGACCCTGAGTTT. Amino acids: CASSLEGGTDPEF.

CDR3 loop: CASRPRSTNEKLFF. The CDR3 coding sequence is TGTGCCAGCAGGCCCCGGAGTACTAATGAAAAACTGTTTTTT. The chain combines TRBV6-5 with TRBJ1-4, with D uncertain. V was shortened by 6 bases and J by 2 bases, with 10 bases between the two germline ends. CDR1 MNHEY and CDR2 SVGAGI come from the germline V gene. CDR3 length: 14 amino acids.

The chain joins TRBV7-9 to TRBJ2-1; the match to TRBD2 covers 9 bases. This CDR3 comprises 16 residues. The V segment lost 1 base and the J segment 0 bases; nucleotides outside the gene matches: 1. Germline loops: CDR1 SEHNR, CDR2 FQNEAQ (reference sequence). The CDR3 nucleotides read TGTGCCAGCAGCTTAGATAGCGGGAGCTCCTACAATGAGCAGTTCTTC. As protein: CASSLDSGSSYNEQFF.

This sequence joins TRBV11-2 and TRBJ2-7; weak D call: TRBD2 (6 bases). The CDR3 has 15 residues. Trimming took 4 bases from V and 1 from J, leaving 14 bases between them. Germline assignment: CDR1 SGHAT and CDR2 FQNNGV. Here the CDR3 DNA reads TGTGCCAGCAGCTCCCGGGTAGCGGCGTCCTACGAGCAGTACTTC. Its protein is CASSSRVAASYEQYF. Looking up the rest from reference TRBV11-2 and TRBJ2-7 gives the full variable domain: EAGVAQSPRYKIIEKRQSVAFWCNPISGHATLYWYQQILGQGPKLLIQFQNNGVVDDSQLPKDRFSAERLKGVDSTLKIQPAKLEDSAVYLCASSSRVAASYEQYFGPGTRLTVT.

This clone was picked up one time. CDR3: CSVEVGGRITGELFF. Written as DNA, the CDR3 is TGCAGCGTTGAGGTGGGAGGGCGGATCACCGGGGAGCTGTTTTTT. J is TRBJ2-2 and V is TRBV29-1; 7 bases agree with TRBD2. The junction had 8 bases not matched to a gene; V was cut back by 3 bases and J by 4 bases. Germline-derived CDR1 and CDR2 are SQVTM and ANQGSEA. The length of the CDR3 is 15 residues.

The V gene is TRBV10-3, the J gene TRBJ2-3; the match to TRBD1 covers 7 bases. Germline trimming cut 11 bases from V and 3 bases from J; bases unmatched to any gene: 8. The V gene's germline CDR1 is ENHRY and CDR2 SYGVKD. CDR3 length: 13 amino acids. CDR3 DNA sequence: TGTGCCTATTCGGGACAGACAACAGATACGCAGTATTTT. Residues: CAYSGQTTDTQYF.

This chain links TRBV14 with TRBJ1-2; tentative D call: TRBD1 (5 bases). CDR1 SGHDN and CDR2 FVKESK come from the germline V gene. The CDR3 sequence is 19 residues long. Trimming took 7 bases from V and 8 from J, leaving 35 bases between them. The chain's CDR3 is CASISYVKGYEDGLAGYTF. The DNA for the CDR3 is TGTGCCAGCATAAGTTATGTGAAGGGGTACGAGGATGGCCTTGCGGGCTACACCTTC.

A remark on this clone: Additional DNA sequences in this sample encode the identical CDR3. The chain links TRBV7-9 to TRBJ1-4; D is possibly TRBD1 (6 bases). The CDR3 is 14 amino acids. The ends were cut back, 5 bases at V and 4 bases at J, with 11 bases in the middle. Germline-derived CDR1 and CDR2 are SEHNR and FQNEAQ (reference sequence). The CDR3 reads CASSPAGVNEKLFF. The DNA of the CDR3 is TGTGCCAGCAGCCCCGCAGGGGTTAATGAAAAACTGTTTTTT.

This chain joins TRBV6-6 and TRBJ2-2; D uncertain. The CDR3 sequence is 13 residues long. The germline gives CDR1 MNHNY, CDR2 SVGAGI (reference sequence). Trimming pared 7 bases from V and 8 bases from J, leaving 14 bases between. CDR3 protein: CASKSNGWGELFF. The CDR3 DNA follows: TGTGCCAGCAAGTCCAACGGGTGGGGGGAGCTGTTTTTT.

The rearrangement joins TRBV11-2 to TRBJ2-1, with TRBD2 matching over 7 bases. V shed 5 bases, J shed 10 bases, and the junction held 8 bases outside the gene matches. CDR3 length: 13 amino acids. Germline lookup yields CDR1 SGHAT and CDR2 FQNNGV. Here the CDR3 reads CASSPIPGLEQFF. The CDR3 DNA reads TGTGCCAGCAGCCCAATCCCGGGACTAGAGCAGTTCTTC.

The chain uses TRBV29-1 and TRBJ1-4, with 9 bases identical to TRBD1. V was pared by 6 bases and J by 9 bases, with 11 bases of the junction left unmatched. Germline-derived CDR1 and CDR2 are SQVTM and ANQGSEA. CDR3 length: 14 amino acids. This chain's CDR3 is CSVMKQGAEKKLFF. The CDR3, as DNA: TGCAGCGTCATGAAACAGGGGGCAGAGAAAAAACTGTTTTTT.

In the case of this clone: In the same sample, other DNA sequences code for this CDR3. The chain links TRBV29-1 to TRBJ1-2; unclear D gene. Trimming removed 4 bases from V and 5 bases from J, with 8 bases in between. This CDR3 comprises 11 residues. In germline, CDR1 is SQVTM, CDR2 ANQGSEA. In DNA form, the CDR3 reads TGCAGCGTTGGGGGAGGGTATGGCTACACCTTC. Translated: CSVGGGYGYTF.